The rows below give T cell receptor beta chains drawn from one sample of a study of T cell repertoires in cytomegalovirus infection. Each CDR3 protein gets one entry after TCRdb re-called the reads with MiXCR. The data show some 700,000 distinct CDR3 sequences, roughly 35% seen once. Input material: PBMCs. These receptor sequences come from a human donor in good health (CMV status not recorded). Some clones in this sample may be carry-over from other donors' samples. Each CDR3 is given with its conserved first and last residue. A D gene is named only where the DNA matches it firmly. The size entry is marked missing in some rows and otherwise reads once, few, many or a size class.

few	TRBV19	NA	TRBJ1-1	CATQAAGGGAFF	TGTGCCACCCAGGCGGCCGGCGGGGGAGCTTTCTTT
NA	TRBV24-1	TRBD2	TRBJ2-5	CATSGTEQQAGLYQETQYF	TGTGCCACCAGTGGAACAGAGCAACAAGCGGGGTTGTACCAAGAGACCCAGTACTTC
few	TRBV28	NA	TRBJ2-1	CASSLRPRGGYNEQFF	TGTGCCAGCAGTTTAAGGCCAAGGGGGGGGTACAATGAGCAGTTCTTC
few	TRBV28	NA	TRBJ1-5	CASSLTVHQINQPQHF	TGTGCCAGCAGTTTAACGGTACACCAAATCAATCAGCCCCAGCATTTT
many	TRBV7-2	NA	TRBJ1-6	CASSLSQGLNSPLHF	TGTGCCAGCAGCTTAAGTCAGGGGCTAAATTCACCCCTCCACTTT
NA	TRBV5-4	TRBD2	TRBJ2-2	CASSLLPAGGTGELFF	TGTGCCAGCAGCTTGCTTCCAGCGGGGGGTACCGGGGAGCTGTTTTTT
NA	TRBV12-3/TRBV12-4	TRBD2	TRBJ2-1	CASKRRELQNEQFF	TGTGCCAGCAAGAGGCGGGAGTTACAGAATGAGCAGTTCTTC
NA	TRBV6-1	TRBD2	TRBJ2-1	CASSELGLAGGTSYNEQFF	TGTGCCAGCAGTGAATTGGGACTAGCGGGAGGGACATCCTACAATGAGCAGTTCTTC
NA	TRBV5-1	NA	TRBJ2-6	CASSLVRGGANVLTF	TGCGCCAGCAGCTTGGTTCGGGGTGGGGCCAACGTCCTGACTTTC
NA	TRBV5-1	NA	TRBJ2-7	CASTPINRGYEQYF	TGCGCCAGTACACCAATTAACCGGGGGTACGAGCAGTACTTC
many	TRBV7-2	NA	TRBJ2-7	CASSFTSYEQYF	TGTGCCAGCAGCTTTACTTCCTACGAGCAGTACTTC
NA	TRBV7-2	NA	TRBJ2-1	CASSSTGTFFYNEQFF	TGTGCCAGCAGCTCGACCGGGACATTTTTCTACAATGAGCAGTTCTTC
few	TRBV15	TRBD1	TRBJ1-5	CATSRDNLRDRANQPQHF	TGTGCCACCAGCAGAGATAATTTAAGGGACAGGGCGAATCAGCCCCAGCATTTT
NA	TRBV19	TRBD2	TRBJ2-7	CASSIVGQRDGIEQYF	TGTGCCAGTAGTATAGTGGGGCAGCGGGACGGAATCGAGCAGTACTTC
NA	TRBV28	TRBD1	TRBJ1-5	CASSPGTGGVSNQPQHF	TGTGCCAGCAGTCCAGGGACAGGGGGCGTAAGCAATCAGCCCCAGCATTTT
few	TRBV11-2	TRBD2	TRBJ2-3	CASSLGVREWSTDTQYF	TGTGCCAGCAGCTTAGGAGTGCGGGAGTGGAGCACAGATACGCAGTATTTT
NA	TRBV12-3/TRBV12-4	TRBD1	TRBJ2-1	CASSFEAGGYNEQFF	TGTGCCAGCAGTTTTGAAGCAGGGGGTTACAATGAGCAGTTCTTC
few	TRBV4-1	NA	TRBJ1-4	CASSGLGTNEKLFF	TGCGCCAGCAGCGGACTGGGGACTAATGAAAAACTGTTTTTT
NA	TRBV29-1	TRBD1	TRBJ2-7	CSVARGQGRNEQYF	TGCAGCGTTGCCCGAGGACAGGGAAGGAACGAGCAGTACTTC
many	TRBV20-1	NA	TRBJ1-2	CSAPDGRQDYGYTF	TGCAGTGCTCCCGACGGACGACAGGATTATGGCTACACCTTC
once	TRBV15	TRBD2	TRBJ2-1	CATSRVRAGGPRNEQFF	TGTGCCACCAGCAGAGTCAGAGCGGGAGGGCCGAGAAATGAGCAGTTCTTC
NA	TRBV13	TRBD2	TRBJ2-1	CASSLDVREGRGYNEQFF	TGCGCCAGCAGCTTGGATGTGCGGGAGGGCCGAGGGTACAATGAGCAGTTCTTC
NA	TRBV12-3/TRBV12-4	NA	TRBJ2-2	CASSLVGTGARTGELFF	TGTGCCAGCAGTTTGGTGGGGACGGGAGCCAGGACCGGGGAGCTGTTTTTT
NA	TRBV4-1	NA	TRBJ2-5	CASSQEKSTGHQETQYF	TGCGCCAGCAGCCAGGAAAAGTCGACAGGTCACCAAGAGACCCAGTACTTC
NA	TRBV7-6	NA	TRBJ1-2	CASTPGDYGYTF	TGTGCCAGCACCCCCGGGGACTATGGCTACACCTTC
few	TRBV7-8	NA	TRBJ1-1	CASSLNAGSTEAFF	TGTGCCAGCAGCTTAAACGCAGGGTCCACTGAAGCTTTCTTT
NA	TRBV7-2	NA	TRBJ1-5	CASSLVRAHNQPQHF	TGTGCCAGCAGCTTAGTCCGAGCACACAATCAGCCCCAGCATTTT
few	TRBV23-1	TRBD1	TRBJ2-1	CASRSRLAHRGDNEQFF	TGCGCCAGCAGATCCCGACTGGCCCACAGGGGTGACAATGAGCAGTTCTTC
NA	TRBV29-1	NA	TRBJ2-5	CSVEDVGASETQYF	TGCAGCGTTGAAGATGTTGGGGCATCAGAGACCCAGTACTTC
few	TRBV7-7	TRBD1	TRBJ2-1	CASSPGTGVGNEQFF	TGTGCTAGCAGCCCCGGGACAGGGGTAGGGAATGAGCAGTTCTTC
few	TRBV20-1	NA	TRBJ1-4	CSASRDSTNEKLFF	TGCAGTGCTAGCAGGGACTCAACTAATGAAAAACTGTTTTTT
NA	TRBV7-1	NA	TRBJ2-1	CASSPRETNNEQFF	TGTGCCAGCAGCCCCCGGGAGACTAACAATGAGCAGTTCTTC
NA	TRBV18	NA	TRBJ2-5	CASSQSGGTQYF	TGTGCCAGCTCACAATCAGGAGGGACCCAGTACTTC
few	TRBV28	TRBD1	TRBJ2-5	CASRPAGQGSQETQYF	TGTGCCAGCAGACCAGCGGGACAGGGGTCCCAAGAGACCCAGTACTTC
NA	TRBV12-3/TRBV12-4	TRBD1	TRBJ2-5	CASSRGTGVQETQYF	TGTGCCAGCAGTCGTGGGACAGGGGTCCAAGAGACCCAGTACTTC
NA	TRBV25-1	NA	TRBJ2-3	CASSESGLVGITDTQYF	TGTGCCAGCAGTGAATCAGGTCTAGTGGGCATCACAGATACGCAGTATTTT